Here is one T cell receptor beta chain with its context. This clonotype occurred many times. Its antigen is unknown. Base qualities are missing; no much larger clone stands one base away. Library preparation was by multiplex PCR. The listed sequencing device is Illumina HiSeq 4000. iRepertoire HTBI primers and Arm-PCR amplification of CDR3 regions were used to construct TCR beta libraries. Before sequencing, the PCR products underwent gel purification. Turning to the authors' computational methods: Gene usage analysis of CDR3 amino acid clonotypes relied on the roughly 67 TRBV and 14 TRBJ segments identified across samples. Filtered high-quality paired reads were merged into contigs using COPE and FqMerger. BLAST was used to align contigs to the IMGT TRBV, TRBD and TRBJ reference genes, and CDR3 was defined following IMGT. Any clonotype with a frequency above 0.1% was counted as a highly expanded clone. Shannon entropy was used to measure repertoire diversity, and the Gini coefficient was used to measure V-J evenness. A clonotype found in more than one individual was treated as public. TCRdb trimmed the raw reads at Q25, called clones with MiXCR and kept productive beta chains. Identical CDR3 protein sequences are pooled into one entry, listed with their most common genes and DNA. The V and J calls follow TCRdb's processing rather than the paper's. The sample table lists 420,000 or so distinct CDR3 sequences, about 16% of them with a count of one. The top ten constitute roughly 23% of the sample.

These data originate in a study of regulatory T cells in long-lasting Graves disease (dated by TCRdb to the early 2020s). About the study as a whole: Antithyroid drugs had been taken for less than 3 months by newly diagnosed Graves' disease patients. This study used TCR sequencing and RNA sequencing of peripheral blood to compare persistent Graves' disease patients against newly diagnosed Graves' disease patients. The study took place in China and was registered as a clinical trial. A total of around 35 samples underwent TCR sequencing: 13 from persistent and roughly 20 from newly diagnosed Graves' disease patients. Results the study describes overall, beyond this receptor: The authors noted that the small sample size was a limitation that may lower accuracy. Peripheral blood alone was examined, since thyroid tissue, which constituted the primary lesion, could not be accessed. Sequencing and analysis were limited to the TCR beta chain. Compared with newly diagnosed patients, patients with persistent Graves' disease had lower TCR Shannon entropy and fewer highly expanded clones, which suggests clonal expansion. Patients with persistent disease shared more public clonotypes (around 2,700) than newly diagnosed patients did (approximately 970). TRBV28, TRBJ1-2 and TRBJ2-5 were preferentially used in persistent disease, while TRBV20-1 and TRBJ2-1 were favored in newly diagnosed disease.

This specimen's time point label, per the study, means: newly diagnosed GD, antithyroid drugs for less than 3 months. For both TCR sequencing and RNA sequencing, RNA was extracted from PBMCs using TRIzol. Graves' disease was diagnosed according to American Thyroid Association guidelines. The patients came from an endocrinology department in Xi'an, China. From each patient, around 9 milliliters of peripheral blood was collected into an EDTA anticoagulant tube. Ficoll Paque Plus density gradient separation was used to isolate PBMCs, and no further T cell sorting was performed. An Agilent 2100 Bioanalyzer and agarose gel were used to check RNA quality, while a NanoDrop 2000 measured RNA concentration. The germline V gene encodes CDR1 SNHLY and CDR2 FYNNEI. The CDR3 contains 13 residues, cysteine and phenylalanine counted. Only the CDR3 part of the read is kept: 39 bases, read in frame from the first base. V loses 6 bases, J loses 6 bases, and the germline ends lie 14 bases apart.

These same data were also listed under a study on T cells in Graves' hyperthyroidism and ophthalmopathy. The second investigation adds: Stable Graves' hyperthyroidism was defined as no progression to ophthalmopathy during 18 months of follow-up. Hyperthyroidism patients were newly diagnosed, with disease duration under 2 months, and aged 18 to 65 years. The study excluded patients with uncontrolled infections, other autoimmune diseases, pregnancy or lactation. Diagnoses were based on clinical symptoms, serum thyroxine and TRAb, thyroid ultrasound and orbital computed tomography. The TCR CDR3 was subjected to a first round of RT-PCR using the HTBI primer set and the Qiagen OneStep RT-PCR kit. Most expanded thyroid clonotypes (frequency above 0.001) were also detected in blood, suggesting blood repertoires may reflect thyroid immune responses. A 13 V-J signature model separated ophthalmopathy from stable hyperthyroidism, with 87.88% sensitivity and roughly 81% specificity in cross-validation and 80%/75% in testing. In validation, the model predicted progression to ophthalmopathy with over 65% sensitivity and less than 75% specificity, a median of approximately 6.5 months before onset. TCR V-J signatures able to tell the groups apart were searched for in a discovery cohort of more than 90 patients, of whom around 43 had Graves' ophthalmopathy and some 60 had stable Graves' hyperthyroidism. An independent validation cohort of under 20 hyperthyroidism patients and 17 patients who later progressed to ophthalmopathy tested prospective prediction of ophthalmopathy. The 100 or so discovery patients were randomly divided into training and test sets at a 7:3 ratio. In addition, the study compared T-cell repertoires in thyroid tissue and in blood from five to seven Graves' hyperthyroidism patients. After blood sampling, hyperthyroidism patients were treated with methimazole at a starting dose of 30 mg daily, and ophthalmopathy patients were treated with high-dose intravenous methylprednisolone. Libraries were constructed in a second round of multiplex PCR, after which size selection and purification were performed. Libraries were sequenced paired-end with 100 bp reads on an Illumina HiSeq2000. SOAPnuke was used to process the raw data, throwing out any read that contained adapters or uncalled bases, had a mean Phred below 15, or lacked an exact constant-primer or identifier match. High-quality paired reads were merged using COPE v1.2.5, and each unique nucleotide sequence was defined as a clonotype. Clonotypes were aligned to IMGT TRBV, TRBD and TRBJ reference segments using MiTCR v1.1. The analysis was restricted to V-J combinations with a frequency above 0.0001, which together covered over 99% of the repertoires. The TCS score was defined as the ratio of F50 (clonal expansion) to E x V (chaos), calculated using BLOSUM62-based TCRdist between CDR3 peptides within each V-J. Welch's t-statistics and random forest reduced several hundred V-J features to fewer than 15, which were used in a naive Bayes classifier (R e1071). Sample size was not statistically predetermined, and blinding of investigators to group allocation was not performed. The paper reports TCR Vbeta CDR3 sequencing of over 120 peripheral blood samples: around 45 ophthalmopathy, under 80 hyperthyroidism and roughly 17 progressor patients.

The TCR sequence derives from a woman younger than 35 with Graves disease. Donor details come from another sample of the same person, matched by shared clones. The material was peripheral blood mononuclear cells (PBMCs), obtained at new diagnosis, from a patient treated with antithyroid drugs. The chain is assembled from TRBV2 and TRBJ1-1; TRBD1 might be the D gene, on 5 matching bases. At the DNA level, the sequence is TGTGCCAGCAGAGGACCGGCAGGGTCTGAAGCTTTCTTT. It specifies CASRGPAGSEAFF.